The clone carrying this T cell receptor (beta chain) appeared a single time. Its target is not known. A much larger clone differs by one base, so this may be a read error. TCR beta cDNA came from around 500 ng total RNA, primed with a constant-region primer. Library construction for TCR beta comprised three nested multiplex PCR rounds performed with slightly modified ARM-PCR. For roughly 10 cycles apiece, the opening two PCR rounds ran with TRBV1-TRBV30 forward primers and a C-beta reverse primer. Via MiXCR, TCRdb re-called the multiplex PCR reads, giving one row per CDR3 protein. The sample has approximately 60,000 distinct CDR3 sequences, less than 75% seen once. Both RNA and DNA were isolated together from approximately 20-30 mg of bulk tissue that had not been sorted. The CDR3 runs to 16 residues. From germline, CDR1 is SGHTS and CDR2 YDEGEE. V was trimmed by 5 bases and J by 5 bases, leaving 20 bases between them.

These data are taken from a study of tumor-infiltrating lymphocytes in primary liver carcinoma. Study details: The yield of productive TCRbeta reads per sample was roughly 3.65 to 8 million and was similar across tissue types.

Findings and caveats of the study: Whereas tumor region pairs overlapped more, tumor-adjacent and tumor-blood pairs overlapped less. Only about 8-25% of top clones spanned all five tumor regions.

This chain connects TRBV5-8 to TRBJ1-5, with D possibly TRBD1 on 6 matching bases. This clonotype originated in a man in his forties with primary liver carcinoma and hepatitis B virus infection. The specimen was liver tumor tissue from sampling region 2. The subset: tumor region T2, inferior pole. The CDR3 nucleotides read TGTGCCAGCAGTAGATGGGACGGGGGGGCGGATCAGCCCCAGCATTTT. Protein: CASSRWDGGADQPQHF. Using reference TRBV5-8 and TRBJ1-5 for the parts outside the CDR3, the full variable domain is EAGVTQSPTHLIKTRGQQATLRCSPISGHTSVYWYQQALGLGLQFLLWYDEGEERNRGNFPPRFSGRQFPNYSSELNVNALELEDSALYLCASSRWDGGADQPQHFGDGTRLSIL.